The T cell receptor (beta chain) under discussion was sequenced for a study of PD-1 blockade in mismatch repair-deficient tumors. Study-level background: Patients had approximately 12 mismatch repair-deficient cancer types, all previously treated and progressing.

General study results and limits: Rapid post-treatment expansion, then contraction, generally preceding radiologic response, marked tumor-resident clones.

Data came from immunoSEQ multiplex PCR; TCRdb stores just in-frame clones and leaves some out. The profile shows some 130,000 clones, roughly 90% of them singletons. The CDR3 spans 15 residues. The germline V gene encodes CDR1 MGHRA and CDR2 YSYEKL. Trimming took 0 bases from V and 5 from J; bases not matched to a gene: 6. All patients were mismatch repair deficient, assessed by either PCR or immunohistochemistry. A few pembrolizumab responders had their TCRs sequenced. This clone was detected only once. What it recognizes is unknown. The chain has TRBV4-1 and TRBJ1-2, with 7 bases fitting TRBD1. This clonotype originated in an adult with mismatch repair-deficient cancer. Sequenced here: peripheral blood, sampled 70 to 72 weeks after starting pembrolizumab. The CDR3, as DNA: TGCGCCAGCAGCCAAGAGCCGGACAGGAGATATGGCTACACCTTC. This sequence encodes CASSQEPDRRYGYTF.